Sequencing of this TCR beta chain was carried out in a study of T-cell reconstitution after alpha-beta-depleted transplantation in children. General study results and limits: Surviving recipient T cells and intrathymic progenitors accounted for some patients' high TCRbeta diversity at day 60.

Unique molecular identifiers were incorporated into the prepared TCRbeta library. TCRdb used MiXCR to reprocess the PCR reads, holding one entry per CDR3 protein. The sample lists some 550,000 distinct CDR3 sequences, 23% occurring once. A remark on this clonotype: Its specificity is unknown. The junction departs from the called germline gene at one end, perhaps through a read error.

The clonotype originates from a boy in the first two years of life who had a stem cell transplant for acute myeloid leukemia, so the T cells may come from the graft donor. The sample consisted of PBMCs, mostly from graft donor cells, taken 360 days after TCRalphabeta/CD19-depleted stem cell transplant.

The CDR3, as DNA: TGCAGCGTTGAATGGGCAGGGGAGGCAGATACGCTGTATTTT. Encoded protein: CSVEWAGEADTLYF. The chain has TRBV29-1 and TRBJ2-3; D may be TRBD1 or TRBD2 (6 bases each). CDR3 size: 14 residues. Germline assignment: CDR1 SQVTM and CDR2 ANQGSEA.